The 17 T cell receptor beta chains listed next were all sequenced from one sample in a study of T cells after posttransplantation cyclophosphamide. Cyclophosphamide on days +3 and +4 followed busulfan-fludarabine conditioning and a marrow graft. Libraries were prepared by immunoSEQ multiplex PCR; TCRdb keeps only in-frame clonotypes and omits some of them. This table holds 15,000 to 20,000 clones, almost 95% found once. The specimen was CD4+ T cells sorted from blood, collected after allogeneic stem cell transplant with posttransplant cyclophosphamide. The receptors derive from a male patient between 55 and 70 years old who received an allogeneic stem cell transplant from a related donor and was CMV-positive. Some of the T cells may derive from the graft donor.

This clone was picked up one time. This chain uses TRBV9 with TRBJ2-5; TRBD1 is a possible D gene (5 bases). V lost 0 bases and J lost 4, with 10 bases in between. Germline V gene sequence: CDR1 SGDLS, CDR2 YYNGEE. There are 14 residues in the CDR3. The CDR3 loop reads CASSVEGLGETQYF. The CDR3 DNA sequence: TGTGCCAGCAGCGTAGAGGGGCTCGGAGAGACCCAGTACTTC. Full variable domain (rest looked up from reference TRBV9 and TRBJ2-5): DSGVTQTPKHLITATGQRVTLRCSPRSGDLSVYWYQQSLDQGLQFLIQYYNGEERAKGNILERFSAQQFPDLHSELNLSSLELGDSALYFCASSVEGLGETQYFGPGTRLLVL.

Notes on this clone: The junction departs from germline at one end; a sequencing error may be responsible. The same CDR3 is also encoded by other DNA sequences in this sample. This chain connects TRBV7-9 to TRBJ1-6; possible D gene TRBD1, 6 bases. The CDR3 is 13 residues long. Germline assignment: CDR1 SEHNR and CDR2 FQNEAQ (reference sequence). The CDR3 here is CASNTGRNSPLHF. CDR3 nucleotides: TGTGCCAGCAACACAGGGCGCAATTCCCCCCTCCACTTT.

The chain has TRBV2 and TRBJ2-3, with 8 bases identical to TRBD2. Losses at the gene ends were 7 bases for V and 3 bases for J; bases not matched to a gene: 12. The V gene's germline CDR1 is SNHLY and CDR2 FYNNEI. The CDR3 runs to 16 residues. The CDR3 sequence: CASNPPGGGGTDTQYF. The CDR3 DNA is TGTGCCAGCAACCCCCCGGGGGGGGGAGGGACAGATACGCAGTATTTT.

This chain connects TRBV5-1 to TRBJ1-2; tentatively, D is TRBD1 (6 bases). Per the germline V gene, CDR1 is SGHRS and CDR2 is YFSETQ. The CDR3 has 16 residues. V was shortened by 0 bases and J by 2 bases, with 14 bases between the two germline ends. In DNA, the CDR3 is TGCGCCAGCAGCTTGGCGTCGGCAGGGACAAACTATGGCTACACCTTC. As protein: CASSLASAGTNYGYTF.

The V call is TRBV4-3, the J call TRBJ2-3; D remains ambiguous. Deletions cut 4 bases from V and 1 base from J, with 9 bases between. The germline V gene has CDR1 LGHNA and CDR2 YSLEER. The CDR3 length is 14 residues. The DNA of the CDR3 is TGCGCCAGCAGCCGCTCGACTGGCACAGATACGCAGTATTTT. Translation: CASSRSTGTDTQYF.

The CDR3 DNA reads as TGTGCCAGCAGTTACGGCTTGGACAGGGCCGACACCATATATTTT. This codes for CASSYGLDRADTIYF. The chain employs TRBV6-5 and TRBJ1-3, with 8 positions matching TRBD1. Germline CDR1 is MNHEY and CDR2 is SVGAGI. The CDR3 extends over 15 amino acids. V lost 2 bases to trimming and J lost 8 bases; unmatched junction nucleotides: 8.

V gene TRBV6-1 combines with J gene TRBJ1-2; 7 bases agree with TRBD1. The V and J ends lost 1 base and 7 bases, in that order; junction bases with no gene match: 6. CDR3 length: 14 residues. Germline assignment: CDR1 MNHNS and CDR2 SASEGT. CDR3 residues: CASSEVEGAGGYTF. As DNA, the CDR3 is TGTGCCAGCAGTGAAGTTGAGGGGGCAGGTGGCTACACCTTC.

This rearrangement joins TRBV2 to TRBJ1-2; D is unresolved. Germline V gene sequence: CDR1 SNHLY, CDR2 FYNNEI. V was shortened by 3 bases and J by 7 bases, with 6 bases between the two germline ends. The CDR3 consists of 11 residues. The DNA for the CDR3 is TGTGCCAGCAGTGAGGGCTTTGGCTACACCTTC. Translated, it gives CASSEGFGYTF.

The gene calls are TRBV2 and TRBJ1-2; D gene unclear. V shed 6 bases and J shed 4 bases, with 9 bases lying between them. This CDR3 spans 12 amino acids. CDR1 and CDR2 (germline): SNHLY, FYNNEI. In nucleotides, the CDR3 is TGTGCCAGCAGGGGAGAAACCTATGGCTACACCTTC. It codes for CASRGETYGYTF.

The rearrangement links TRBV7-2 to TRBJ2-1; D is unclear. The CDR3 runs to 14 residues. From germline, CDR1 is SGHTA and CDR2 FQGNSA. Deletions cut 2 bases from V and 6 bases from J, with 11 bases between. DNA of the CDR3: TGTGCCAGCAGCTTACAAGCAGGATCCAATGAGCAGTTCTTC. Protein product: CASSLQAGSNEQFF.

V gene TRBV21-1 combines with J gene TRBJ2-3; the listed D gene, TRBD1, was not tested against the DNA. TRBV21-1 is a documented pseudogene. The CDR3 contains 22 residues. CDR3: CASSRKPSSEGQGLHSTDTQYF. CDR3 coding DNA: TGTGCCAGCAGCAGAAAGCCTTCATCCGAGGGACAGGGGTTACATAGCACAGATACGCAGTATTTT.

This chain joins TRBV7-2 and TRBJ2-7; the match to TRBD2 covers 7 bases. The CDR3 has 14 residues. Germline-derived CDR1 and CDR2 are SGHTA and FQGNSA. The V gene end was trimmed by 1 base and the J gene end by 5 bases; junction bases not matched to a gene: 5. The CDR3 sequence is CASSLGGGWDEQYF. The CDR3 DNA is TGTGCCAGCAGCTTAGGGGGGGGATGGGACGAGCAGTACTTC. Full variable domain (missing parts from reference TRBV7-2 and TRBJ2-7): GAGVSQSPSNKVTEKGKDVELRCDPISGHTALYWYRQSLGQGLEFLIYFQGNSAPDKSGLPSDRFSAERTGGSVSTLTIQRTQQEDSAVYLCASSLGGGWDEQYFGPGTRLTVT.

The chain recombines TRBV28 with TRBJ2-1, with D possibly matching TRBD2 (6 bases). CDR1 and CDR2 from the germline V gene are MDHEN and SYDVKM. Trimming removed 4 bases at V and 10 bases at J, with 20 bases between. This CDR3 is built from 15 residues. The CDR3 DNA reads TGTGCCAGCAGTTGGAAGCGGGCCCCACCTGGAGAGCAGTTCTTC. It codes for CASSWKRAPPGEQFF.

The chain couples TRBV4-2 to TRBJ2-7; TRBD2 matches 10 bases. With 2 bases clipped from V and 0 bases from J, the junction kept 7 bases outside the gene matches. The CDR3 has 17 amino acids. Germline CDR1 reads LGHNA; CDR2 reads YNFKEQ. The chain's CDR3 is CASSQLAGAPSSYEQYF. CDR3 DNA sequence: TGTGCCAGCAGCCAACTAGCGGGGGCCCCGAGCTCCTACGAGCAGTACTTC.

J is TRBJ1-1 and V is TRBV7-2; 10 bases are shared with TRBD1. With 4 bases clipped from V and 5 bases from J, the junction kept 1 base outside the gene matches. The length of the CDR3 is 13 residues. Germline CDR1 SGHTA, CDR2 FQGNSA. CDR3 sequence: CASSSDRGTEAFF. The CDR3 DNA is TGTGCCAGCAGCTCGGACAGGGGGACTGAAGCTTTCTTT.

As regards this clone: Germline is not matched at one junction end, which may reflect a read error. The chain couples TRBV9 to TRBJ1-1; 7 nucleotides match TRBD1. CDR3 size: 14 residues. Germline CDR1 and CDR2: SGDLS and YYNGEE. In DNA, the CDR3 is TGTGCCAGCAGCCCGTCCCGGGACAGAACTGGAGCTTTCTTT. This translates into CASSPSRDRTGAFF.

The V call is TRBV29-1, the J call TRBJ1-1; tentatively, D is TRBD1 (5 bases). V gave up 4 bases and J gave up 3 bases, with 9 bases separating them. CDR1 SQVTM and CDR2 ANQGSEA come from the germline V gene. This CDR3 comprises 12 residues. The CDR3 loop is CSVVTGYTEAFF. The DNA of the CDR3 is TGCAGCGTTGTTACAGGCTACACTGAAGCTTTCTTT. Complete variable domain (other parts from reference TRBV29-1 and TRBJ1-1): SAVISQKPSRDICQRGTSLTIQCQVDSQVTMMFWYRQQPGQSLTLIATANQGSEATYESGFVIDKFPISRPNLTFSTLTVSNMSPEDSSIYLCSVVTGYTEAFFGQGTRLTVV.